These T cell receptor beta chains were read from a single sample in a study of shared clonotypes between healthy human individuals. The method was immunoSEQ multiplex PCR; TCRdb's version includes in-frame clones alone and lacks a portion of them. The sample carries 1,100,000 or so clones, about 84% recorded once. The sequencing input was memory CD4+ T cells from PBMCs. These TCRs come from a man aged 18 to 30 in good health. Some clones in this sample may be carry-over from other donors' samples. CDR3s include the opening cysteine and the closing phenylalanine or tryptophan. D genes are given only for firm matches. Clone size appears in some rows only: once, few, many, or a class for an expanded clone.

size	V	D	J	CDR3	DNA
-	TRBV9	-	TRBJ2-7	CASSHPATYEQYF	TGTGCCAGCAGTCACCCAGCCACCTACGAGCAGTACTTC
-	TRBV5-1	-	TRBJ2-3	CASRGESDTQYF	TGCGCCAGCAGGGGGGAATCAGATACGCAGTATTTT
-	TRBV5-5	-	TRBJ2-7	CASSLHPETYEQYF	TGTGCCAGCAGCTTGCACCCGGAAACCTACGAGCAGTACTTC
few	TRBV28	TRBD1	TRBJ1-5	CASRLGGTGGSQPQHF	TGTGCCAGCAGGTTAGGGGGGACAGGGGGCAGCCAGCCCCAGCATTTT
-	TRBV2	-	TRBJ1-1	CGKQRTVNTEAFF	TGTGGCAAACAGAGGACAGTTAACACTGAAGCTTTCTTT
-	TRBV7-8	TRBD2	TRBJ2-1	CASSPSGRAAGEQFF	TGTGCCAGCAGCCCGAGCGGGAGGGCCGCCGGTGAGCAGTTCTTC
-	TRBV5-4	TRBD2	TRBJ2-6	CASSPPGGVGANVLTF	TGTGCCAGCAGCCCTCCGGGGGGGGTCGGGGCCAACGTCCTGACTTTC
few	TRBV5-1	TRBD1	TRBJ2-7	CASSPMRTGLSYEQYF	TGCGCCAGCAGTCCGATGAGGACAGGGTTATCCTACGAGCAGTACTTC
-	TRBV11-2	TRBD2	TRBJ2-7	CASSLRWGAGGRVEQYF	TGTGCCAGCAGCTTACGTTGGGGGGCGGGAGGAAGAGTCGAGCAGTACTTC
-	TRBV5-1	-	TRBJ2-1	CASSLRGLASYNEQFF	TGCGCCAGCAGCTTGCGAGGGCTAGCGTCCTACAATGAGCAGTTCTTC
few	TRBV11-2	TRBD1	TRBJ2-7	CASSLDRDRGYEQYF	TGTGCCAGCAGCCTCGATCGGGACAGGGGATACGAGCAGTACTTC
-	TRBV4-3	-	TRBJ2-7	CASSQDIGRNYEQYF	TGCGCCAGCAGCCAAGATATAGGCAGGAACTACGAGCAGTACTTC
-	TRBV7-2	-	TRBJ2-1	CASSLDRDNEQFF	TGTGCCAGCAGCTTAGACAGGGACAATGAGCAGTTCTTC
few	TRBV30	-	TRBJ1-2	CAWSVKAGHGYTF	TGTGCCTGGAGTGTAAAGGCAGGCCATGGCTACACCTTC
-	TRBV28	-	TRBJ1-5	CASHQDVQGRHF	TGTGCCAGCCACCAGGATGTACAGGGACGGCATTTT
-	TRBV7-3	TRBD1	TRBJ2-2	CASTIGGTGAGELFF	TGTGCCAGTACAATAGGCGGGACAGGGGCCGGCGAGCTGTTTTTT
-	TRBV19	TRBD1	TRBJ1-3	CASSTPGTGAGNTIYF	TGTGCCAGTAGTACGCCCGGGACAGGGGCTGGAAACACCATATATTTT
-	TRBV7-3	TRBD2	TRBJ2-1	CASSLSGTSVAGAYEQFF	TGTGCCAGCAGCTTATCGGGAACGTCCGTTGCGGGAGCCTATGAGCAGTTCTTC
-	TRBV7-2	TRBD2	TRBJ2-3	CASRAGGLADTQYF	TGTGCCAGCAGAGCGGGAGGGCTGGCGGATACGCAGTATTTT
-	TRBV6-5	-	TRBJ2-2	CASRAGRTGELFF	TGTGCCAGCAGGGCAGGCCGCACCGGGGAGCTGTTTTTT
-	TRBV9	-	TRBJ1-6	CASSVGAGYSPLHF	TGTGCCAGCAGCGTAGGGGCAGGATATTCACCCCTCCACTTT
-	TRBV7-2	TRBD1	TRBJ1-5	CASSRDRGPSQPQHF	TGTGCCAGCAGCCGGGACAGGGGGCCGTCTCAGCCCCAGCATTTT
-	TRBV10-3	-	TRBJ2-1	CAISELGNEQFF	TGTGCCATCAGTGAGTTGGGTAATGAGCAGTTCTTC
-	TRBV7-9	TRBD2	TRBJ2-3	CASSSTSGWYTQYF	TGTGCCAGCAGCTCTACTAGCGGGTGGTATACGCAGTATTTT
-	TRBV4-2	TRBD1	TRBJ1-2	CASSQPPGQGGYGYTF	TGTGCCAGCAGCCAGCCACCGGGACAGGGGGGCTATGGCTACACCTTC
-	TRBV9	TRBD1	TRBJ2-2	CASGDRVNTGELFF	TGTGCCAGCGGGGACAGGGTTAACACCGGGGAGCTGTTTTTT
once	TRBV28	-	TRBJ2-2	CASSLSRATNTGELFF	TGTGCCAGCAGTCTTAGTCGGGCCACGAACACCGGGGAGCTGTTTTTT
-	TRBV19	-	TRBJ2-5	CASSMGLVETQYF	TGTGCCAGTAGTATGGGCTTGGTAGAGACCCAGTACTTC
once	TRBV4-1	-	TRBJ2-7	CASSQDYREQYF	TGCGCCAGCAGCCAAGATTATCGCGAGCAGTACTTC
-	TRBV6-1	-	TRBJ1-1	CASSRLNTEAFF	TGTGCCAGCAGTAGGTTGAACACTGAAGCTTTCTTT
-	TRBV18	-	TRBJ1-1	CASSPPKGLNTEAFF	TGTGCCAGCTCACCACCTAAGGGACTGAACACTGAAGCTTTCTTT
-	TRBV4-1	-	TRBJ1-2	CASSQDREAPYGYTF	TGCGCCAGCAGCCAAGATCGGGAGGCTCCATATGGCTACACCTTC
few	TRBV5-1	-	TRBJ2-2	CASSSNTGELFF	TGCGCCAGCAGCTCTAACACCGGGGAGCTGTTTTTT
-	TRBV28	-	TRBJ1-5	CASSPVGGPNQPQHF	TGTGCCAGCAGTCCCGTCGGGGGCCCCAATCAGCCCCAGCATTTT
-	TRBV30	-	TRBJ2-2	CAWSVNRARATGELFF	TGTGCCTGGAGTGTAAATAGGGCCAGGGCCACCGGGGAGCTGTTTTTT
-	TRBV11-2	TRBD2	TRBJ2-7	CASSKGTSGSYEQYF	TGTGCCAGCAGCAAAGGGACTAGCGGGAGTTACGAGCAGTACTTC
-	TRBV10-3	TRBD1	TRBJ1-1	CAISAQGTTEAFF	TGTGCCATCAGTGCACAGGGGACCACTGAAGCTTTCTTT
-	TRBV19	-	TRBJ2-4	CASKGGRGLAKNIQYF	TGTGCCAGTAAAGGGGGGAGGGGACTAGCCAAAAACATTCAGTACTTC
many	TRBV5-1	-	TRBJ2-7	CASSLTTGTFSYEQYF	TGCGCCAGCAGCTTAACGACCGGGACCTTCTCCTACGAGCAGTACTTC
few	TRBV6-5	-	TRBJ1-1	CASEFGTEAFF	TGTGCCAGCGAATTCGGCACTGAAGCTTTCTTT
-	TRBV6-5	-	TRBJ2-3	CASSINRDPKGTQYF	TGTGCCAGCAGTATTAACAGGGACCCTAAGGGTACGCAGTATTTT
-	TRBV15	-	TRBJ2-7	CATSRGMRVGATKGSIYEQYF	TGTGCCACCAGCAGAGGTATGAGAGTCGGGGCTACCAAAGGAAGCATCTACGAGCAGTACTTC
-	TRBV9	-	TRBJ2-2	CASRRTGDSYTGELFF	TGTGCCAGCAGAAGAACAGGGGACTCCTACACCGGGGAGCTGTTTTTT
-	TRBV6-1	-	TRBJ2-7	CASRGAGASSYEQYF	TGTGCCAGCAGAGGGGCCGGGGCGAGCTCCTACGAGCAGTACTTC
once	TRBV7-2	TRBD2	TRBJ2-7	CASSSGTSGSQGTHEQYF	TGTGCCAGCAGCTCCGGGACTAGCGGGAGTCAGGGGACCCACGAGCAGTACTTC
-	TRBV6-1	TRBD1	TRBJ1-1	CASSGGRDRGLGAFF	TGTGCCAGCAGTGGCGGGAGGGACAGGGGGCTTGGAGCTTTCTTT
-	TRBV2	TRBD2	TRBJ2-7	CASSVAGVGEQYF	TGTGCCAGCAGTGTCGCGGGAGTGGGAGAGCAGTACTTC
many	TRBV5-1	-	TRBJ1-3	CASSLEASTAGNTIYF	TGCGCCAGCAGCTTGGAGGCATCGACTGCAGGAAACACCATATATTTT
-	TRBV5-1	-	TRBJ1-1	CASSFNMNTEAFF	TGCGCCAGCAGCTTCAACATGAACACTGAAGCTTTCTTT
-	TRBV18	-	TRBJ2-4	CASSQTQGGGINIQYF	TGTGCCAGCTCCCAAACTCAGGGAGGAGGGATAAACATTCAGTACTTC
-	TRBV28	-	TRBJ2-7	CASSRGSLYEQYF	TGTGCCAGCAGTCGGGGCAGCTTGTACGAGCAGTACTTC
-	TRBV28	TRBD1	TRBJ1-4	CASSFLQGAGEKLFF	TGTGCCAGCAGTTTTTTACAGGGGGCGGGTGAAAAACTGTTTTTT
-	TRBV7-2	-	TRBJ2-1	CASSPPGTPGMNEQFF	TGTGCCAGCAGCCCCCCCGGGACCCCGGGTATGAATGAGCAGTTCTTC
-	TRBV6-5	TRBD1	TRBJ1-2	CASAGTGGGYTF	TGTGCCAGCGCCGGGACAGGGGGCGGCTACACCTTC
-	TRBV13	TRBD2	TRBJ2-7	CASSFVREGFSYEQYF	TGTGCCAGCAGCTTCGTGAGGGAGGGATTCTCCTACGAGCAGTACTTC
-	TRBV2	-	TRBJ1-5	CASSPSARAGNQPQHF	TGTGCCAGCAGCCCCTCAGCGAGGGCGGGCAATCAGCCCCAGCATTTT
-	TRBV7-3	-	TRBJ2-1	CASSLRGPGANEQFF	TGTGCCAGCAGCTTAAGGGGACCGGGGGCCAATGAGCAGTTCTTC
-	TRBV9	-	TRBJ2-2	CASSVEGAKTGELFF	TGTGCCAGCAGCGTAGAAGGGGCAAAGACCGGGGAGCTGTTTTTT